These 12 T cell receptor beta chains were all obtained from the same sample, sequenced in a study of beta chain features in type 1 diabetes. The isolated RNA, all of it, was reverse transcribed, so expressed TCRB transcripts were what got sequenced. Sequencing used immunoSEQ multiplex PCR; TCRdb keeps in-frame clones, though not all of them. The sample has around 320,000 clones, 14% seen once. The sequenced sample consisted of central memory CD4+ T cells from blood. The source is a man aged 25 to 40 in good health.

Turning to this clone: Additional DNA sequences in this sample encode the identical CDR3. The CDR3 loop is CASSLVDYGYTF. CDR3 DNA sequence: TGTGCCAGCAGCTTAGTGGACTATGGCTACACCTTC. This chain uses TRBV7-2 with TRBJ1-2; D is unclear. With 1 base removed from V and 3 bases from J, the gap between germline ends came to 3 bases. This CDR3 is 12 amino acids long. CDR1 SGHTA and CDR2 FQGNSA come from the germline V gene.

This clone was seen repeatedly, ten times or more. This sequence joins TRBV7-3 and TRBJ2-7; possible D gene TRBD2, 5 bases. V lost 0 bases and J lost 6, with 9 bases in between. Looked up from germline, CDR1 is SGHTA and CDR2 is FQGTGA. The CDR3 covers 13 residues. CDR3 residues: CASSLTPGSEQYV. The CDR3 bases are TGTGCCAGCAGCTTAACCCCGGGGTCCGAGCAGTACGTC.

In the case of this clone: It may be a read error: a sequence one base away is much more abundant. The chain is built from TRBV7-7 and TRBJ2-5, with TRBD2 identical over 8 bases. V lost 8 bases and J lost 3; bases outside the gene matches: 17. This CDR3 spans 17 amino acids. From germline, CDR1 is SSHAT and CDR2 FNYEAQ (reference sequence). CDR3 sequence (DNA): TGTGCCAGCCGCCGCGGGGCCTCCGGGGGGGCTAAAGAGACCCAGTACTTC. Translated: CASRRGASGGAKETQYF.

The CDR3: CAISGGTGSYEQYF. The CDR3, as DNA: TGTGCCATCAGTGGGGGGACAGGTTCCTACGAGCAGTACTTC. V and J are TRBV10-3 and TRBJ2-7, with TRBD1 identical over 8 bases. V was clipped by 4 bases and J by 1 base; unmatched bases: 3. Germline V gene data show CDR1 as ENHRY and CDR2 as SYGVKD. The CDR3 runs to 14 residues.

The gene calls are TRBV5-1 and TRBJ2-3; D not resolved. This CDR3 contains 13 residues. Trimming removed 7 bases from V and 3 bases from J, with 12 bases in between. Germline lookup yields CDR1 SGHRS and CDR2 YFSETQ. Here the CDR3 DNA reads TGCGCCAGCCGTGCTAGAGAGACAGATACGCAGTATTTT. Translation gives CASRARETDTQYF.

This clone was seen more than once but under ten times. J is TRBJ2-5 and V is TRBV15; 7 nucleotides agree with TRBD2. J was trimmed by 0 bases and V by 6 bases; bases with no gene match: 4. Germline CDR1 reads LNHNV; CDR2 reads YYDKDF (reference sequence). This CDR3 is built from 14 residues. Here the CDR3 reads CATSPGGDQETQYF. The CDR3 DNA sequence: TGTGCCACCAGTCCGGGGGGAGACCAAGAGACCCAGTACTTC.

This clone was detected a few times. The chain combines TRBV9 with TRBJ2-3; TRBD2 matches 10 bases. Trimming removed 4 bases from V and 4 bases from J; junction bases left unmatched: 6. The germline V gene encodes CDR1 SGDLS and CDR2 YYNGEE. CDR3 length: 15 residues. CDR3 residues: CASSQGTSEADTQYF. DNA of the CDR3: TGTGCCAGCAGCCAGGGGACTAGCGAGGCAGATACGCAGTATTTT.

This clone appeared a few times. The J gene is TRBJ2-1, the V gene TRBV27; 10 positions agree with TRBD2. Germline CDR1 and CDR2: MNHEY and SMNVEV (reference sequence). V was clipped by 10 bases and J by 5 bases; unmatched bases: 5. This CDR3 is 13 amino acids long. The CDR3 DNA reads TGTGCCACCCTAGCGGGAGAGCACAATGAGCAGTTCTTC. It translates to CATLAGEHNEQFF.

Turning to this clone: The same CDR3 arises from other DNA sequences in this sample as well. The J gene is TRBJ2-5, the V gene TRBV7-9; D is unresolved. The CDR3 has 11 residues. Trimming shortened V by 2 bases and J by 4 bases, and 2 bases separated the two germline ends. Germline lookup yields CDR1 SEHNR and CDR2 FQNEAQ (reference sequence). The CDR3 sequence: CASSLSETQYF. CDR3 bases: TGTGCCAGCAGCTTATCAGAGACCCAGTACTTC.

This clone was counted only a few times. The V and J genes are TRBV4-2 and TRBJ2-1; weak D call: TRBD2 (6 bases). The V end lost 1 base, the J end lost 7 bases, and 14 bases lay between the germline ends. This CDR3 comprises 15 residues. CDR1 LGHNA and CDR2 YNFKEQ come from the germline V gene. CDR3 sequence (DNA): TGTGCCAGCAGCCAAGGGTCCCAACGGGGGAATGAGCAGTTCTTC. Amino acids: CASSQGSQRGNEQFF.

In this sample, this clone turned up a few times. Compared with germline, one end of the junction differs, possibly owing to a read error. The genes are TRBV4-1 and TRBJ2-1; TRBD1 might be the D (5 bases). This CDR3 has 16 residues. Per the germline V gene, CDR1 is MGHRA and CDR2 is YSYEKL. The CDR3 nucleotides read TGTGCCAGCAGCCAAGATCCCCAGGGTTCCTACAATGAGCAGTTCTTC. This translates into CASSQDPQGSYNEQFF.

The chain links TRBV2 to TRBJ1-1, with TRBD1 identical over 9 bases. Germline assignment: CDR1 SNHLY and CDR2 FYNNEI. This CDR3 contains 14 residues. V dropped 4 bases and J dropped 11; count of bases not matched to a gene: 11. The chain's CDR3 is CASSAELGTGWAFF. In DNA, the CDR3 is TGTGCCAGCAGTGCCGAGCTTGGGACAGGGTGGGCTTTCTTT.